This is a list of T cell receptor beta chains from one sample in a study of cytomegalovirus exposure and HLA in healthy donors. Method: immunoSEQ multiplex PCR; TCRdb's copy keeps in-frame clones and lacks some. The sample yields about 160,000 clones, roughly 79% seen once. Sequenced material: PBMCs. These receptors originate from a woman aged 45-65 years in good health and CMV-seronegative. CDR3s include the opening cysteine and the closing phenylalanine or tryptophan. Each record gives: clone size, D gene, V gene, J gene, CDR3 length, CDR3 protein, CDR3 DNA. D genes are given only for firm matches. The size entry is marked missing in some rows and otherwise reads once, few, many or a size class.

abundance: NA
d_gene: TRBD1
v_gene: TRBV7-6
j_gene: TRBJ1-3
len: 16
CDR3aa: CASSPQQGALGNTIYF
CDR3nt: TGTGCCAGCAGCCCACAACAGGGGGCGCTTGGAAACACCATATATTTT

abundance: NA
d_gene: NA
v_gene: TRBV6-1
j_gene: TRBJ2-5
len: 14
CDR3aa: CASSEGTGRETQYF
CDR3nt: TGTGCCAGCAGTGAAGGGACTGGGCGGGAGACCCAGTACTTC

abundance: once
d_gene: NA
v_gene: TRBV7-9
j_gene: TRBJ2-7
len: 12
CDR3aa: CASSAGSYEQYF
CDR3nt: TGTGCCAGCAGCGCCGGGTCTTACGAGCAGTACTTC

abundance: many
d_gene: NA
v_gene: TRBV6-6
j_gene: TRBJ1-1
len: 14
CDR3aa: CASNSDSMNTEAFF
CDR3nt: TGTGCCAGCAATTCCGACAGTATGAACACTGAAGCTTTCTTT

abundance: once
d_gene: TRBD2
v_gene: TRBV6-1
j_gene: TRBJ2-5
len: 15
CDR3aa: CASSASGGAGETQYF
CDR3nt: TGTGCCAGCAGTGCTAGCGGGGGGGCCGGGGAGACCCAGTACTTC

abundance: NA
d_gene: NA
v_gene: TRBV7-9
j_gene: TRBJ1-1
len: 14
CDR3aa: CASSPQRTEGKAFF
CDR3nt: TGTGCCAGCAGCCCCCAACGAACGGAGGGGAAAGCTTTCTTT

abundance: NA
d_gene: TRBD1
v_gene: TRBV27
j_gene: TRBJ2-7
len: 14
CDR3aa: CASSQGQGIREQYF
CDR3nt: TGTGCCAGCAGCCAGGGACAGGGGATCCGCGAGCAGTACTTC

abundance: NA
d_gene: TRBD1
v_gene: TRBV29-1
j_gene: TRBJ2-1
len: 17
CDR3aa: CSAVWTGRSGSYNEQFF
CDR3nt: TGCAGCGCGGTGTGGACAGGGCGATCCGGCTCCTACAATGAGCAGTTCTTC

abundance: NA
d_gene: TRBD1
v_gene: TRBV9
j_gene: TRBJ1-2
len: 16
CDR3aa: CASSPRGQGLAQGYTF
CDR3nt: TGTGCCAGCAGCCCGCGAGGACAGGGCTTGGCACAGGGCTACACCTTC

abundance: NA
d_gene: NA
v_gene: TRBV5-1
j_gene: TRBJ2-3
len: 15
CDR3aa: CASSSLVKEADTQYF
CDR3nt: TGCGCCAGCAGCTCCCTAGTTAAAGAAGCAGATACGCAGTATTTT

abundance: NA
d_gene: NA
v_gene: TRBV7-9
j_gene: TRBJ1-4
len: 15
CDR3aa: CASSPGAATNEKLFF
CDR3nt: TGTGCCAGCAGCCCAGGGGCAGCAACCAATGAAAAACTGTTTTTT

abundance: NA
d_gene: NA
v_gene: TRBV25-1
j_gene: TRBJ1-2
len: 13
CDR3aa: CASSDRGSDGYTF
CDR3nt: TGTGCCAGCAGTGACAGGGGAAGCGATGGCTACACCTTC

abundance: NA
d_gene: NA
v_gene: TRBV9
j_gene: TRBJ2-1
len: 15
CDR3aa: CASSPRGGMNNEQFF
CDR3nt: TGTGCCAGCAGCCCGCGTGGGGGGATGAACAATGAGCAGTTCTTC

abundance: NA
d_gene: TRBD2
v_gene: TRBV7-9
j_gene: TRBJ2-2
len: 15
CDR3aa: CASSSLAGAGGELFF
CDR3nt: TGTGCCAGCAGCTCCTTAGCGGGAGCAGGCGGGGAGCTGTTTTTT

abundance: few
d_gene: TRBD1
v_gene: TRBV6-1
j_gene: TRBJ2-7
len: 15
CDR3aa: CASNPLRDRSYEQYF
CDR3nt: TGTGCCAGCAACCCGCTGAGGGACAGGTCATACGAGCAGTACTTC

abundance: NA
d_gene: NA
v_gene: TRBV4-3
j_gene: TRBJ1-3
len: 16
CDR3aa: CASSQDRVGHGNTIYF
CDR3nt: TGCGCCAGCAGCCAAGACCGCGTGGGGCATGGAAACACCATATATTTT

abundance: NA
d_gene: NA
v_gene: TRBV6-1
j_gene: TRBJ2-2
len: 13
CDR3aa: CASSGIATGELFF
CDR3nt: TGTGCCAGCAGCGGGATAGCGACCGGGGAGCTGTTTTTT

abundance: once
d_gene: NA
v_gene: TRBV5-1
j_gene: TRBJ2-7
len: 11
CDR3aa: CASSSYYEQYF
CDR3nt: TGCGCCAGCAGCTCTTACTACGAGCAGTACTTC

abundance: NA
d_gene: NA
v_gene: TRBV19
j_gene: TRBJ1-6
len: 13
CDR3aa: CASKGQLNSPLHF
CDR3nt: TGTGCCAGTAAAGGACAGCTAAATTCACCCCTCCACTTT

abundance: once
d_gene: NA
v_gene: TRBV2
j_gene: TRBJ1-6
len: 14
CDR3aa: CASSREEGNSPLHF
CDR3nt: TGTGCCAGCAGCCGGGAGGAAGGGAATTCACCCCTCCACTTT

abundance: NA
d_gene: NA
v_gene: TRBV5-1
j_gene: TRBJ2-3
len: 15
CDR3aa: CASSPDTPSTDTQYF
CDR3nt: TGCGCCAGCAGCCCGGACACCCCTAGCACAGATACGCAGTATTTT

abundance: NA
d_gene: TRBD1
v_gene: TRBV16
j_gene: TRBJ1-4
len: 17
CDR3aa: CASSPIKGTGEDEKLFF
CDR3nt: TGTGCCAGCAGCCCAATAAAAGGGACAGGGGAGGATGAAAAACTGTTTTTT

abundance: NA
d_gene: TRBD2
v_gene: TRBV7-2
j_gene: TRBJ2-3
len: 13
CDR3aa: CASSGQGLAKQYF
CDR3nt: TGTGCCAGCAGCGGCCAAGGACTAGCGAAGCAGTATTTT

abundance: NA
d_gene: NA
v_gene: TRBV19
j_gene: TRBJ1-5
len: 16
CDR3aa: CASSIDSPGSNQPQHF
CDR3nt: TGTGCCAGTAGTATAGATTCCCCAGGGAGCAATCAGCCCCAGCATTTT

abundance: NA
d_gene: NA
v_gene: TRBV19
j_gene: TRBJ1-2
len: 15
CDR3aa: CASSPLDRPNYGYTF
CDR3nt: TGTGCCAGTAGTCCCCTAGACAGGCCTAACTATGGCTACACCTTC

abundance: NA
d_gene: NA
v_gene: TRBV4-1
j_gene: TRBJ2-7
len: 16
CDR3aa: CASSQVAWSDPYEQYF
CDR3nt: TGCGCCAGCAGCCAAGTAGCTTGGTCGGATCCTTACGAGCAGTACTTC

abundance: few
d_gene: NA
v_gene: TRBV6-5
j_gene: TRBJ2-2
len: 15
CDR3aa: CASSHRSPNTGELFF
CDR3nt: TGTGCCAGCAGCCACCGGAGCCCCAACACCGGGGAGCTGTTTTTT

abundance: once
d_gene: NA
v_gene: TRBV7-2
j_gene: TRBJ1-3
len: 16
CDR3aa: CASSLPGGQTGNTIYF
CDR3nt: TGTGCCAGCAGCTTACCGGGGGGCCAAACTGGAAACACCATATATTTT

abundance: once
d_gene: NA
v_gene: TRBV2
j_gene: TRBJ2-7
len: 11
CDR3aa: CASSPNYEQYF
CDR3nt: TGTGCCAGCAGTCCTAACTACGAGCAGTACTTC

abundance: NA
d_gene: NA
v_gene: TRBV4-3
j_gene: TRBJ2-1
len: 15
CDR3aa: CASSLLRSAYNEQFF
CDR3nt: TGCGCCAGCAGCCTTCTGCGGAGCGCTTACAATGAGCAGTTCTTC

abundance: NA
d_gene: NA
v_gene: TRBV30
j_gene: TRBJ1-4
len: 13
CDR3aa: CAWSVRLDEKLFF
CDR3nt: TGTGCCTGGAGTGTACGGTTGGATGAAAAACTGTTTTTT

abundance: NA
d_gene: TRBD1
v_gene: TRBV6-4
j_gene: TRBJ2-7
len: 15
CDR3aa: CASIKPDREEAEQYF
CDR3nt: TGTGCCAGCATCAAGCCCGACAGGGAAGAAGCAGAGCAGTACTTC

abundance: NA
d_gene: NA
v_gene: TRBV18
j_gene: TRBJ2-3
len: 16
CDR3aa: CASSLQPGYTTDTQYF
CDR3nt: TGTGCCAGCTCCCTCCAACCCGGGTACACCACAGATACGCAGTATTTT